One and the same sample provided the 2 T cell receptor beta chains below, sequenced in a study of T-cell reconstitution after alpha-beta-depleted transplantation in children. Unique molecular identifiers were built into the TCRbeta library. Using its own MiXCR run on the PCR reads, TCRdb lists one record per CDR3 protein. Of a few hundred thousand distinct CDR3 sequences listed, 13% are singletons. The specimen was PBMCs, mostly from graft donor cells, collected 360 days after TCRalphabeta/CD19-depleted stem cell transplant. The receptors shown here come from a male patient between 10 and 17 years old who had a stem cell transplant for acute myeloid leukemia, so the T cells may come from the graft donor.

This clonotype has only a few counts. V usage is TRBV29-1 and J usage is TRBJ2-5, with D perhaps TRBD2 (6 bases). This CDR3 spans 13 amino acids. Trimming left V 8 bases short and J 5 bases short, with 18 bases between. Germline-derived CDR1 and CDR2 are SQVTM and ANQGSEA. The CDR3 spells CSLSTGSGETQYF. The CDR3 DNA is TGCAGCCTCAGTACCGGGAGCGGGGAGACCCAGTACTTC. The whole variable domain, remainder taken from reference TRBV29-1 and TRBJ2-5, is SAVISQKPSRDICQRGTSLTIQCQVDSQVTMMFWYRQQPGQSLTLIATANQGSEATYESGFVIDKFPISRPNLTFSTLTVSNMSPEDSSIYLCSLSTGSGETQYFGPGTRLLVL.

This clonotype has just a few counts. This chain joins TRBV5-1 and TRBJ2-7, with 10 bases identical to TRBD2. The V segment lost 0 bases and the J segment 6 bases; nucleotides outside the gene matches: 3. CDR3 length: 14 amino acids. The germline gives CDR1 SGHRS, CDR2 YFSETQ. In DNA form, the CDR3 reads TGCGCCAGCAGCTTGGCTAGCGGGAGCGGCGAGCAGTACTTC. This codes for CASSLASGSGEQYF.